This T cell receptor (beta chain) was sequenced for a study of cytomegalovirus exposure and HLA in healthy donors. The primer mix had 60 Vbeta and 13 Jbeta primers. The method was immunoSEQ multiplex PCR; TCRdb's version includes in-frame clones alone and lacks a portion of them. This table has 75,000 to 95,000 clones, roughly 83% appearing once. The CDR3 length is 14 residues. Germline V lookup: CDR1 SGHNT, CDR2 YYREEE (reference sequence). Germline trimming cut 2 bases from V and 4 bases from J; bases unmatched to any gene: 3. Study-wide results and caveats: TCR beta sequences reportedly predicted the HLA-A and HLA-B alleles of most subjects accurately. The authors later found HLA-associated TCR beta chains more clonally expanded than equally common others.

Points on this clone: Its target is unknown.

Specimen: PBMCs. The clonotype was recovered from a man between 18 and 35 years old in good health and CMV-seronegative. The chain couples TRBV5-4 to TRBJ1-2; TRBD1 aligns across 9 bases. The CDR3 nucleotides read TGTGCCAGCAGCTTAACAGGGGGCCTCTATGGCTACACCTTC. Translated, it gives CASSLTGGLYGYTF.